Each of the 14 T cell receptor beta chains below was sequenced from the same sample in a study of cytomegalovirus exposure and HLA in healthy donors. Sequencing was performed with immunoSEQ multiplex PCR; in TCRdb, only in-frame clones are kept and a portion is missing. This table has under 75,000 clones, 90% to 96% appearing once. Sequenced input: PBMCs. These receptors originate from a woman between 18 and 29 years old in good health and CMV-seronegative.

This clone was seen a single time. The chain combines TRBV7-9 with TRBJ1-2; 7 bases fit TRBD1. The J segment lost 5 bases and the V segment lost 5 bases, leaving 8 bases of the junction unmatched. The V gene's germline CDR1 is SEHNR and CDR2 FQNEAQ (reference sequence). The CDR3 length is 14 residues. The CDR3 coding sequence is TGTGCCAGCAGCCCGGGGACAGCACTTTATGGCTACACCTTC. It is translated as CASSPGTALYGYTF.

The chain uses TRBV2 and TRBJ1-4; D is unresolved. The CDR3 totals 15 residues. Germline CDR1 SNHLY, CDR2 FYNNEI. V was shortened by 8 bases and J by 0 bases, with 13 bases between the two germline ends. The CDR3 loop reads CASGGQAATNEKLFF. The CDR3 DNA reads TGTGCCAGCGGCGGGCAGGCTGCAACTAATGAAAAACTGTTTTTT. Combining the CDR3 with reference TRBV2 and TRBJ1-4 gives the whole variable domain EPEVTQTPSHQVTQMGQEVILRCVPISNHLYFYWYRQILGQKVEFLVSFYNNEISEKSEIFDDQFSVERPDGSNFTLKIRSTKLEDSAMYFCASGGQAATNEKLFFGSGTQLSVL.

The chain joins TRBV7-2 to TRBJ2-7; 12 nucleotides match TRBD2. The CDR3 extends over 16 amino acids. V was pared by 1 base and J by 0 bases, with 1 base of the junction left unmatched. The V gene's germline CDR1 is SGHTA and CDR2 FQGNSA. The CDR3 here is CASSLVTSGGSYEQYF. The CDR3 DNA reads TGTGCCAGCAGCTTAGTGACTAGCGGGGGCTCCTACGAGCAGTACTTC.

CDR3 nucleotides: TGTGCCAGCACGTTGAACACTGAAGCTTTCTTT. Encoded protein: CASTLNTEAFF. V usage is TRBV7-8 and J usage is TRBJ1-1; D gene uncertain. Germline V gives CDR1 SGHVS, CDR2 FQNEAQ. The length of the CDR3 is 11 residues. V was cut by 7 bases and J by 0 bases, with 3 bases left in between.

The chain combines TRBV27 with TRBJ2-6; 7 nucleotides line up with TRBD1. CDR1 is MNHEY and CDR2 is SMNVEV in the germline V gene (reference sequence). The CDR3 loop spans 15 amino acids. Germline trimming cut 9 bases from V and 0 bases from J; bases unmatched to any gene: 5. CDR3 nucleotide sequence: TGTGCCAGAAAGACAGGGAGCTCTGGGGCCAACGTCCTGACTTTC. This encodes CARKTGSSGANVLTF.

The CDR3 sequence: CAISEGQGKGDTQYF. The CDR3 nucleotides read TGTGCCATCAGTGAGGGACAGGGTAAGGGGGATACGCAGTATTTT. The chain links TRBV10-3 to TRBJ2-3; 8 bases map to TRBD1. The CDR3 covers 15 residues. CDR1 is ENHRY, CDR2 SYGVKD, per germline. V shed 2 bases, J shed 6 bases, and the junction held 7 bases outside the gene matches.

This rearrangement joins TRBV7-2 to TRBJ2-2; TRBD2 matches 9 bases. V lost 5 bases to trimming and J lost 6 bases; unmatched junction nucleotides: 7. Germline CDR1 is SGHTA and CDR2 is FQGNSA. This CDR3 has 15 residues. In nucleotides, the CDR3 is TGTGCCAGCAGCCCAGTAGCGGGAGTTCCCGGGGAGCTGTTTTTT. Protein product: CASSPVAGVPGELFF.

The chain uses TRBV15 and TRBJ2-1; 7 bases agree with TRBD2. The CDR3 spans 15 residues. V shed 5 bases, J shed 3 bases, and the junction held 7 bases outside the gene matches. Germline V CDR1 and CDR2: LNHNV, YYDKDF (reference sequence). DNA of the CDR3: TGTGCCACCAGCGAAGGGCTAGCGGACTACAATGAGCAGTTCTTC. This translates into CATSEGLADYNEQFF. The full variable domain, with the rest looked up from reference TRBV15 and TRBJ2-1, is DAMVIQNPRYQVTQFGKPVTLSCSQTLNHNVMYWYQQKSSQAPKLLFHYYDKDFNNEADTPDNFQSRRPNTSFCFLDIRSPGLGDTAMYLCATSEGLADYNEQFFGPGTRLTVL.

The chain is built from TRBV18 and TRBJ2-7; TRBD2 matches at 14 bases. V dropped 2 bases and J dropped 3; count of bases not matched to a gene: 0. There are 15 residues in the CDR3. Germline V CDR1 and CDR2: KGHSH, LQKENI. CDR3: CASSPGTSGSYEQYF. The CDR3 bases are TGTGCCAGCTCACCAGGGACTAGCGGGAGCTACGAGCAGTACTTC.

This rearrangement joins TRBV9 to TRBJ2-1; 7 bases are shared with TRBD2. With 0 bases clipped from V and 6 bases from J, the junction kept 6 bases outside the gene matches. CDR1 and CDR2 (germline): SGDLS, YYNGEE. This CDR3 is 15 amino acids long. CDR3 amino acids: CASSVGGSTGNEQFF. In DNA form, the CDR3 reads TGTGCCAGCAGCGTAGGCGGGAGTACTGGCAATGAGCAGTTCTTC.

The genes are TRBV7-2 and TRBJ2-1; 8 bases agree with TRBD2. Germline V lookup: CDR1 SGHTA, CDR2 FQGNSA. The CDR3 is made up of 15 amino acids. J gave up 15 bases and V 1 base, and 14 bases lay outside the gene matches. The CDR3 DNA sequence: TGTGCCAGCAGCTTAGATTCGGTGGGGGCTAGCGGGCGGTTCTTC. Its protein product is CASSLDSVGASGRFF.

The chain recombines TRBV5-1 with TRBJ2-3; 7 nucleotides agree with TRBD2. V shed 7 bases, J shed 5 bases, and the junction held 7 bases outside the gene matches. Germline V CDR1 and CDR2: SGHRS, YFSETQ. This CDR3 has 13 residues. In nucleotides, the CDR3 is TGCGCCAGCCAACCGGGGGGTGTAGATACGCAGTATTTT. Translating it yields CASQPGGVDTQYF.

The chain has TRBV18 and TRBJ2-1; TRBD2 matches at 11 bases. Germline V gene sequence: CDR1 KGHSH, CDR2 LQKENI. CDR3 length: 15 residues. The trim removed 3 bases at V and 8 bases at J, leaving 6 bases unmatched. The CDR3 nucleotides are TGTGCCAGCTCACCGTCGGGTAGCGGGGGGGATGAGCAGTTCTTC. Protein product: CASSPSGSGGDEQFF. Variable domain in full (rest from reference TRBV18 and TRBJ2-1): NAGVMQNPRHLVRRRGQEARLRCSPMKGHSHVYWYRQLPEEGLKFMVYLQKENIIDESGMPKERFSAEFPKEGPSILRIQQVVRGDSAAYFCASSPSGSGGDEQFFGPGTRLTVL.

In DNA, the CDR3 is TGTGCCAGCAGTTACGGGGAGTCCTACAATGAGCAGTTCTTC. Amino acid sequence: CASSYGESYNEQFF. The chain links TRBV6-5 to TRBJ2-1; D might be TRBD2 (5 bases). Germline V CDR1 and CDR2: MNHEY, SVGAGI. CDR3 length: 14 amino acids. Deletions cut 2 bases from V and 1 base from J, with 6 bases between.